The 19 T cell receptor beta chains below come from one sample, sequenced in a study of T cells in Graves' hyperthyroidism and ophthalmopathy (dated by TCRdb to between 2018 and 2021). The method was multiplex PCR. Instrument on record: Illumina HiSeq 2000. The TCR beta CDR3 regions were amplified from RNA transcripts. For the first round of RT-PCR on the TCR CDR3, the HTBI primer set was used together with the Qiagen OneStep RT-PCR kit. In-frame beta chains were kept once TCRdb had trimmed the public reads at Q25 with fastp and called clones with MiXCR. Each record represents a unique CDR3 protein, reported with the most common genes and DNA among its rows. The sample has about 410,000 distinct CDR3 sequences on record, roughly 14% of them singletons. The ten largest account for 13% of the sample. Input material: blood. The receptor set was obtained from a man aged 18 to 30 with Graves' ophthalmopathy.

This rearrangement joins TRBV5-1 to TRBJ2-1; 8 bases align to TRBD2. This CDR3 region has 16 residues. Looked up from germline, CDR1 is SGHRS and CDR2 is YFSETQ. With V trimmed by 0 bases and J by 8 bases, 10 bases remained unmatched. The CDR3 DNA is TGCGCCAGCAGCTTGGATCGGGGGGGCTTTGATGATGAGCAGTTCTTC. Its translation is CASSLDRGGFDDEQFF.

This clonotype was observed many times. The chain employs TRBV5-4 and TRBJ2-5, with 11 bases fitting TRBD1. The V and J ends lost 4 bases and 4 bases, in that order; junction bases with no gene match: 3. Germline CDR1 SGHNT, CDR2 YYREEE (reference sequence). The CDR3 is 14 amino acids. CDR3 DNA sequence: TGTGCCAGCAGCCCCGGGACAGGGGGAGAGACCCAGTACTTC. Its translation: CASSPGTGGETQYF.

This clonotype was counted many times. This chain uses TRBV7-3 with TRBJ2-5; a weak D match, TRBD2 (6 bases). Per the germline V gene, CDR1 is SGHTA and CDR2 is FQGTGA. CDR3 length: 15 amino acids. V shed 2 bases and J shed 2 bases, with 12 bases lying between them. DNA for the CDR3: TGTGCCAGCAGCTTAGGAGGGACCACTCAAGAGACCCAGTACTTC. It encodes CASSLGGTTQETQYF.

With respect to this clonotype: A single base separates this from a much larger clone, so it may be a read error. This rearrangement joins TRBV6-1 to TRBJ2-2, with 7 nucleotides matching TRBD2. The CDR3 is made up of 14 amino acids. Germline lookup yields CDR1 MNHNS and CDR2 SASEGT. Trimming cost V 7 bases and J 3 bases; bases outside gene matches: 5. The CDR3 spells CASIGTTDTGELFF. The CDR3 DNA sequence: TGTGCCAGCATCGGGACTACCGACACCGGGGAGCTGTTTTTT.

This clonotype has just a few counts. This chain uses TRBV6-1 with TRBJ2-1, with 7 bases aligning to TRBD2. CDR1 is MNHNS, CDR2 SASEGT, per germline. The CDR3 has 16 residues. J lost 9 bases, V lost 8 bases, and 19 bases had no gene match. The CDR3 DNA follows: TGTGCCAGCTTACTTAACCTAGCGGCCGACGGAGGTGAGCAGTTCTTC. This encodes CASLLNLAADGGEQFF.

This clonotype appeared many times. The chain employs TRBV6-1 and TRBJ1-2; D not certain. CDR3 length: 13 amino acids. The germline V and J ends were trimmed by 0 bases and 4 bases, with 6 bases remaining between them. The V gene's germline CDR1 is MNHNS and CDR2 SASEGT. The CDR3 nucleotides are TGTGCCAGCAGTGAAGCGTTGGCCTATGGCTACACCTTC. This translates into CASSEALAYGYTF.

Concerning this clonotype: This may be a read error: a much more frequent sequence differs by one nucleotide. V usage is TRBV6-2 or TRBV6-3 and J usage is TRBJ1-2, with TRBD1 matching over 8 bases. Germline V gene sequence: CDR1 MNHEY, CDR2 SVGEGT. There are 15 residues in the CDR3. CDR3 residues: CASSEDRVRGYGHTF. The CDR3 nucleotides are TGTGCCAGCAGCGAGGACAGGGTTAGGGGCTATGGCCACACCTTC.

J is TRBJ2-5 and V is TRBV7-9; maybe TRBD1 (5 bases). The germline V and J ends were trimmed by 5 bases and 0 bases, with 16 bases remaining between them. CDR3 length: 16 amino acids. From germline, CDR1 is SEHNR and CDR2 FQNEAQ (reference sequence). This chain's CDR3 is CASSPRQNPYQETQYF. The DNA of the CDR3 is TGTGCCAGCAGCCCTAGACAGAATCCGTACCAAGAGACCCAGTACTTC.

In this sample, this clonotype turned up a few times. The chain employs TRBV7-9 and TRBJ2-3; 9 bases fit TRBD2. The CDR3 consists of 15 residues. CDR1 is SEHNR and CDR2 is FQNEAQ in the germline V gene (reference sequence). Trimming at V came to 5 bases and at J to 1 base, leaving 4 bases not matched to a gene. The CDR3 loop is CASSDASGGTDTQYF. CDR3 DNA sequence: TGTGCCAGCAGCGATGCTAGCGGGGGCACAGATACGCAGTATTTT.

The sample holds a few counts of this clonotype. V is TRBV20-1 and J is TRBJ2-5; the D gene could be TRBD1 or TRBD2 (5 bases each). V lost 2 bases and J lost 7, with 14 bases in between. The CDR3 is 13 amino acids. Germline assignment: CDR1 DFQATT and CDR2 SNEGSKA (reference sequence). The DNA of the CDR3 is TGCAGTGCTAGACCGGGGCCCCTTGGGACCCAGTACTTC. It codes for CSARPGPLGTQYF.

This clonotype has a count of ten or more. V gene TRBV10-3 combines with J gene TRBJ2-5, with a possible D match to TRBD2 (6 bases). V was pared by 6 bases and J by 5 bases, with 19 bases between. The germline CDR1 and CDR2 sequences are ENHRY and SYGVKD. This CDR3 spans 15 amino acids. The CDR3 region is CAISLASGLGETQYF. In nucleotides, the CDR3 is TGTGCCATCAGCTTGGCCAGCGGGCTCGGGGAGACCCAGTACTTC.

This clonotype was observed a handful of times. The chain carries TRBV20-1 and TRBJ1-5; D ambiguous. V shed 5 bases and J shed 0 bases, with 20 bases lying between them. Per germline, CDR1 DFQATT and CDR2 SNEGSKA (reference sequence). This CDR3 has 17 amino acids. This CDR3 reads CSAAMTGSSNSNQPQHF. DNA for the CDR3: TGCAGTGCTGCGATGACCGGGTCCAGTAATAGCAATCAGCCCCAGCATTTT.

This clonotype was observed many times. This chain uses TRBV6-1 with TRBJ2-7; no definite D call. CDR1 is MNHNS and CDR2 is SASEGT in the germline V gene. V was cut by 7 bases and J by 2 bases, with 6 bases left in between. The CDR3 length is 11 residues. CDR3 protein: CASTPAYEQYF. CDR3 DNA sequence: TGTGCCAGCACCCCTGCCTACGAGCAGTACTTC.

Points on this clonotype: A clone one base away is much larger, so this may be a read error. The rearrangement links TRBV5-1 to TRBJ1-5, with D possibly TRBD1 on 6 matching bases. V was shortened by 0 bases and J by 1 base, with 8 bases between the two germline ends. This CDR3 region has 15 residues. Germline V gives CDR1 SGHRS, CDR2 YFSETQ. In DNA, the CDR3 is TGCGCCAGCAGCTTGGAAACAGGGAGCAATCAGCCCCAGCATTTT. Translated, it gives CASSLETGSNQPQHF.

The chain uses TRBV6-5 and TRBJ2-2, with TRBD1 matching over 8 bases. V gave up 4 bases and J gave up 4 bases; unmatched junction bases: 8. The V gene's germline CDR1 is MNHEY and CDR2 SVGAGI. The CDR3 runs to 16 residues. The CDR3 loop reads CASSSGQGRGTGELFF. The DNA for the CDR3 is TGTGCCAGCAGTTCTGGACAGGGCAGGGGCACCGGGGAGCTGTTTTTT.

The chain employs TRBV6-1 and TRBJ2-2; 12 nucleotides align to TRBD2. This CDR3 spans 16 amino acids. From germline, CDR1 is MNHNS and CDR2 SASEGT. J was trimmed by 4 bases and V by 6 bases; bases with no gene match: 6. Written as DNA, the CDR3 is TGTGCCAGCAGCCGGACTAGCGGGGCGACCACCGGGGAGCTGTTTTTT. This encodes CASSRTSGATTGELFF.

The chain joins TRBV7-2 to TRBJ1-5; D is ambiguous. Trimming pared 4 bases from V and 0 bases from J, leaving 4 bases between. Germline loops: CDR1 SGHTA, CDR2 FQGNSA. The CDR3 extends over 13 amino acids. The chain's CDR3 is CASSYISNQPQHF. The CDR3 coding sequence is TGTGCCAGCAGCTACATTAGCAATCAGCCCCAGCATTTT.

The chain has TRBV14 and TRBJ2-2, with 7 bases fitting TRBD2. The CDR3 spans 16 residues. Germline assignment: CDR1 SGHDN and CDR2 FVKESK. Losses at the gene ends were 0 bases for V and 5 bases for J; bases not matched to a gene: 6. The CDR3 here is CASSQDRGVITGELFF. CDR3 coding DNA: TGTGCCAGCAGCCAAGATCGGGGGGTAATAACCGGGGAGCTGTTTTTT.

About this clonotype itself: A much larger clone differs by one base, so this may be a read error. J is TRBJ1-1 and V is TRBV29-1, with D unresolved. The CDR3 consists of 11 residues. Germline CDR1 reads SQVTM; CDR2 reads ANQGSEA. The DNA of the CDR3 is TGCAGCGGAGGGCGGAACACTGAAGCTCTCTTT. This translates into CSGGRNTEALF.